The T cell receptor (beta chain) described here comes from a study of T cells expressing NK-cell markers. General study findings and limits: Similarly, these clonotypes led the CD3+CD56-NKG2C+ fraction as well in four donors.

Comments on this clonotype: Its target is not known.

It was by 5'RACE template switching with UMIs that TCR beta cDNA was made. TCRdb re-called the 5' RACE reads and shows each CDR3 protein once, DNA omitted. The sample shows about 150,000 distinct CDR3 sequences, and around 20% sits with its ten largest clones. The sequenced material came from blood T cells: a sorted CD56 or NKG2C T cell subset, CD4+ or CD8+ T cells, or bulk PBMC T cells (not recorded which). The clonotype originates from a man aged 18-75 years in good health.

The CDR3 sequence: CASSMRLAGGDTQYF. V usage is TRBV19 and J usage is TRBJ2-3; TCRdb gives TRBD2 as the D gene, but with no DNA this cannot be confirmed. The germline V gene has CDR1 LNHDA and CDR2 SQIVND (reference sequence). The CDR3 is 15 residues long.